The 6 T cell receptor beta chains given below trace back to one sample, sequenced in a study of a mutant IDH1 vaccine in newly diagnosed glioma. Some clones are missing from TCRdb's copy, which holds only in-frame ones; the method was immunoSEQ multiplex PCR. This sample yields around 23,000 clones, of which approximately 80% are seen a single time; roughly a tenth belongs to the top ten. Time point in this sample: week 5, during vaccination. One vaccine dose held 300 ug of mutant IDH1 20-mer peptide and came with topical imiquimod. These receptors' targets are unknown. This specimen consisted of PBMCs, obtained from a glioma patient whose treatment included an IDH1 peptide vaccine. The receptors derive from a man in his forties with glioma.

The CDR3 here is CAGAGDNNEQFF. The CDR3 DNA sequence: TGTGCTGGAGCGGGAGATAACAATGAGCAGTTCTTC. The chain couples TRBV18 to TRBJ2-1; 8 nucleotides align to TRBD2. Germline-derived CDR1 and CDR2 are KGHSH and LQKENI. The length of the CDR3 is 12 residues.

V gene TRBV28 combines with J gene TRBJ2-7; TRBD2 might be the D (7 bases). Trimming stripped 4 bases from V and 5 bases from J, with 21 bases between. The CDR3 contains 16 residues. Per germline, CDR1 MDHEN and CDR2 SYDVKM. The chain's CDR3 is CASSWSSGANRDEQYF. CDR3 in DNA: TGTGCCAGCAGTTGGTCTAGCGGAGCCAACAGGGACGAGCAGTACTTC.

This clone was seen more than once but under ten times. The rearrangement uses TRBV29-1 and TRBJ1-1; TRBD1 agrees at 8 bases. With V trimmed by 3 bases and J by 5 bases, 8 bases remained unmatched. Germline-derived CDR1 and CDR2 are SQVTM and ANQGSEA. This CDR3 comprises 14 residues. The CDR3 sequence: CSVDNQGAGTEAFF. CDR3 nucleotides: TGCAGCGTTGATAACCAGGGGGCCGGAACTGAAGCTTTCTTT.

This chain connects TRBV6-1 to TRBJ2-5, with TRBD2 matching 12 bases. Germline values: CDR1 MNHNS, CDR2 SASEGT. V lost 2 bases, J lost 4 bases, and 2 bases stayed unmatched. This CDR3 spans 15 amino acids. The CDR3 bases are TGTGCCAGCAGTGAACTAGCGGGAGGGCCAGAGACCCAGTACTTC. Its translation: CASSELAGGPETQYF.

This clone was counted once. Here the CDR3 DNA reads TGCGCCAGCAGCCAAGACGATTCGGCGGGAGACATTCAGTACTTC. Translation gives CASSQDDSAGDIQYF. The chain combines TRBV4-1 with TRBJ2-4; 7 bases align to TRBD2. The CDR3 is 15 residues long. V was clipped by 0 bases and J by 8 bases; unmatched bases: 7. Germline V gives CDR1 MGHRA, CDR2 YSYEKL.

The chain has TRBV4-1 and TRBJ2-7, with D tentatively TRBD1 (6 bases). Trimming removed 1 base at V and 3 bases at J, with 13 bases between. CDR3 length: 15 amino acids. Per the germline V gene, CDR1 is MGHRA and CDR2 is YSYEKL. This chain's CDR3 is CASSQVEGQSYEQYF. As DNA, the CDR3 is TGCGCCAGCAGCCAAGTTGAAGGACAGAGCTACGAGCAGTACTTC.